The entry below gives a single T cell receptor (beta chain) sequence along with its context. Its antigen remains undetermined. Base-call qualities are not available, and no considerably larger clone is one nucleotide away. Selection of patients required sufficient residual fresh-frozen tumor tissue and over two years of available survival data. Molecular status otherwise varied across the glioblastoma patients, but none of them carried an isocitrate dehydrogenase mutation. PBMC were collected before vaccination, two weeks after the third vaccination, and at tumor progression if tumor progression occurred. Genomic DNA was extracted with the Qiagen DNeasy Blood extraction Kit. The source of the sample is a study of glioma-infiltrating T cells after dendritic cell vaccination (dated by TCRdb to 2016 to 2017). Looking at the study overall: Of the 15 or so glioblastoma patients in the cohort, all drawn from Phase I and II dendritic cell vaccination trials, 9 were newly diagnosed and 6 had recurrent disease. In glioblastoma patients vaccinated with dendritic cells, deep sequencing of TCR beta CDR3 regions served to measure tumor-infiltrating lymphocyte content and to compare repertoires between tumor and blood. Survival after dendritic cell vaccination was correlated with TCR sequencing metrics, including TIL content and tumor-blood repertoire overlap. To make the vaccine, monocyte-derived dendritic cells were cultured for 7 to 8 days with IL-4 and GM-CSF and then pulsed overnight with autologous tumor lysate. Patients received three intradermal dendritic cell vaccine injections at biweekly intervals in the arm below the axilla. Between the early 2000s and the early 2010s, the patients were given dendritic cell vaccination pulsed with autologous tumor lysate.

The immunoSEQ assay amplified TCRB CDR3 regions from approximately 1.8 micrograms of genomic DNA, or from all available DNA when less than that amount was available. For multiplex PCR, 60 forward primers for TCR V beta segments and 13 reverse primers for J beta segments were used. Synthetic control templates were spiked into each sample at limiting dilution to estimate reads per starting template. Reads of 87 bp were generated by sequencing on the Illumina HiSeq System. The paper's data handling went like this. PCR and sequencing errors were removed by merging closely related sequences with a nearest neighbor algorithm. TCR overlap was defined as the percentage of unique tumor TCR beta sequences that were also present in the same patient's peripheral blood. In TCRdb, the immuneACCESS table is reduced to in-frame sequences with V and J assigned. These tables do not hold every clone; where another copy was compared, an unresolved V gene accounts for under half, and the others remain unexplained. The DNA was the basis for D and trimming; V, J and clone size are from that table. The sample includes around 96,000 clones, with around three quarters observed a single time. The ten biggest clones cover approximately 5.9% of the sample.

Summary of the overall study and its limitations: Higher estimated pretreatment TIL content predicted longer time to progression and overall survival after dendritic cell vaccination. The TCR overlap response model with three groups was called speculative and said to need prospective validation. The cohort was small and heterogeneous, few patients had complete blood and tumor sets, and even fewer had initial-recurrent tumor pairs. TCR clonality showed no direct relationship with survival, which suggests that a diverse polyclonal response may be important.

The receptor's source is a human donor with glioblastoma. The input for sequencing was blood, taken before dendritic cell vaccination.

The CDR3: CASSLGLAGGVSIVSNEQFF. The bases are TGTGCCAGCAGTTTAGGGCTAGCGGGAGGGGTTTCTATAGTTTCCAATGAGCAGTTCTTC. The rearranged segments are TRBV27 and TRBJ2-1; TRBD2 agrees with 12 junctional bases. V lost 2 bases and J lost 6 bases, and the count of bases not matched to a germline gene is 17. The germline V gene encodes CDR1 MNHEY and CDR2 SMNVEV (reference sequence). The CDR3 goes from the cysteine to the phenylalanine over 20 residues. Of the read, only the CDR3 DNA is kept; its 60 bases are in frame from base 1.